One sample yielded the 26 T cell receptor beta chains listed below, sequenced in a study of blood T cells in healthy people across ages. Primers used in a second PCR of roughly 7 to 11 cycles were a sample-barcoded 5' primer and a J-beta primer mix. TCRdb recomputed calls from the 5' RACE reads with MiXCR, one row per CDR3 protein. The sample gives 750,000 to 950,000 distinct CDR3 sequences, roughly 50% of which show up once; 41% is in the top ten. The sample was blood. All receptors derive from a man older than 75 in good health.

The chain combines TRBV7-3 with TRBJ2-5; D is perhaps TRBD1 (6 bases). CDR1 is SGHTA and CDR2 is FQGTGA in the germline V gene. The CDR3 is 15 residues long. V lost 7 bases and J 8 bases, leaving 23 bases between the germline ends. CDR3 amino acids: CASISVPGVPDTQYF. CDR3 DNA sequence: TGTGCCAGCATCTCAGTTCCAGGGGTCCCGGACACCCAGTACTTC. The full variable domain, completed using reference TRBV7-3 and TRBJ2-5, is GAGVSQTPSNKVTEKGKYVELRCDPISGHTALYWYRQSLGQGPEFLIYFQGTGAADDSGLPNDRFFAVRPEGSVSTLKIQRTERGDSAVYLCASISVPGVPDTQYFGPGTRLLVL.

The chain combines TRBV28 with TRBJ2-5; D is perhaps TRBD2 (6 bases). The J call is uncertain, as TRBJ2-7 better fits the DNA end. There are 13 residues in the CDR3. Germline values: CDR1 MDHEN, CDR2 SYDVKM. Here the CDR3 DNA reads TGTGCCAGCACTTCGGCAGGGAGGTACGAGCAGTACTTC. Residues: CASTSAGRYEQYF.

This clonotype was observed a handful of times. V gene TRBV7-2 combines with J gene TRBJ2-3; D unresolved. Per germline, CDR1 SGHTA and CDR2 FQGNSA. The V and J ends lost 1 base and 14 bases respectively, with 19 bases between them. The CDR3 consists of 14 residues. The CDR3 DNA sequence: TGTGCCAGCAGCTTAGGCAGAGATCCCAGATACGCGTATTTT. Amino acids: CASSLGRDPRYAYF.

J is TRBJ2-5 and V is TRBV2, with 8 positions matching TRBD2. CDR3 length: 15 amino acids. V lost 4 bases and J lost 5; bases outside the gene matches: 9. The germline gives CDR1 SNHLY, CDR2 FYNNEI. Here the CDR3 reads CASSVERGFPETQYF. CDR3 bases: TGTGCCAGCAGTGTGGAGCGGGGGTTTCCTGAGACCCAGTACTTC.

This sequence joins TRBV20-1 and TRBJ2-1, with D uncertain. CDR3 length: 13 amino acids. Germline loops: CDR1 DFQATT, CDR2 SNEGSKA (reference sequence). V was shortened by 7 bases and J by 7 bases, with 17 bases between the two germline ends. CDR3 coding DNA: TGCAGTGGATTCCAGTACGTTGTGAATGAGCAGTTCTTC. It translates to CSGFQYVVNEQFF.

This clonotype was observed a few times. The CDR3 region has the DNA TGTGCCAGCAGTGAAGTATCACTACATGATTACGCGTATTTT. Amino acid sequence: CASSEVSLHDYAYF. The V gene is TRBV2, the J gene TRBJ2-3; D is undetermined. CDR1 and CDR2 (germline): SNHLY, FYNNEI. The CDR3 is made up of 14 amino acids. The ends were cut back, 1 base at V and 14 bases at J, with 19 bases in the middle. Using reference TRBV2 and TRBJ2-3 for the parts outside the CDR3, the full variable domain is EPEVTQTPSHQVTQMGQEVILRCVPISNHLYFYWYRQILGQKVEFLVSFYNNEISEKSEIFDDQFSVERPDGSNFTLKIRSTKLEDSAMYFCASSEVSLHDYAYFGPGTRLTVL.

The chain carries TRBV7-8 and TRBJ1-4; D is unclear. The CDR3 loop spans 14 amino acids. Deletions cut 4 bases from V and 0 bases from J, with 6 bases between. Germline CDR1 reads SGHVS; CDR2 reads FQNEAQ. CDR3 coding DNA: TGTGCCAGCAGCTCTCATACAACTAATGAAAAACTGTTTTTT. This encodes CASSSHTTNEKLFF.

The chain joins TRBV5-1 to TRBJ2-1; D ambiguous. Trimming stripped 4 bases from V and 7 bases from J, with 15 bases between. CDR1 and CDR2 (germline): SGHRS, YFSETQ. The CDR3 runs 14 residues. CDR3 nucleotides: TGCGCCAGCAGCCGTCCGGCCCAAGGGAATGAGCAGTTCTTC. It translates to CASSRPAQGNEQFF.

This rearrangement joins TRBV28 to TRBJ2-5; TRBD2 is a possible D gene (5 bases). The end of the DNA fits TRBJ2-7 better, so the J call may be wrong. CDR1 and CDR2 (germline): MDHEN, SYDVKM. The CDR3 contains 16 residues. The CDR3 DNA sequence: TGTGCCAGCAGTCCCCTTCCCAGCACTAGGTTCTACGAGCAGTACTTC. Translated: CASSPLPSTRFYEQYF.

This clonotype came up a few times. V usage is TRBV7-9 and J usage is TRBJ2-7; TRBD1 agrees at 9 bases. The CDR3 has 12 residues. Germline CDR1 SEHNR, CDR2 FQNEAQ (reference sequence). For the CDR3, the DNA is TGTGCTCTCGGACAGGGGAATTACGAGCAGTACTTC. Its protein is CALGQGNYEQYF.

This clonotype was found a few times. The rearrangement links TRBV29-1 to TRBJ1-6; D gene ambiguous. CDR1 and CDR2 (germline): SQVTM, ANQGSEA. Trimming removed 4 bases from V and 4 bases from J, with 8 bases in between. The CDR3 sequence is 13 residues long. The CDR3 sequence is CSVGATYNSPLHF. For the CDR3, the DNA is TGCAGCGTTGGGGCAACGTATAATTCACCCCTCCACTTT.

The rearrangement uses TRBV20-1 and TRBJ2-7; 8 bases are shared with TRBD1. In germline, CDR1 is DFQATT, CDR2 SNEGSKA (reference sequence). This CDR3 has 14 amino acids. The V gene end was trimmed by 6 bases and the J gene end by 4 bases; junction bases not matched to a gene: 11. CDR3 nucleotide sequence: TGCAGTGCCGGTGCCCAACAGGGGGGTTACGAGCAGTACTTC. Translation: CSAGAQQGGYEQYF.

The chain links TRBV20-1 to TRBJ2-1; TRBD1 aligns across 8 bases. V trimming: 1 base; J trimming: 3 bases; junction bases outside the gene matches: 8. Per the germline V gene, CDR1 is DFQATT and CDR2 is SNEGSKA (reference sequence). The length of the CDR3 is 16 residues. CDR3 in DNA: TGCAGTGCTAGAGTCGCGCAGGGGGCGGGCTACAATGAGCAGTTCTTC. This translates into CSARVAQGAGYNEQFF.

This clonotype showed up just a few times. The chain is built from TRBV18 and TRBJ2-3, with D tentatively TRBD2 (6 bases). V gave up 5 bases and J gave up 2 bases, with 14 bases separating them. The CDR3 extends over 15 amino acids. CDR1 and CDR2 (germline): KGHSH, LQKENI. CDR3 coding DNA: TGTGCCAGCTCAAGCGGCGGGGCGAACACAGATACGCAGTATTTT. Translating gives CASSSGGANTDTQYF.

The chain links TRBV20-1 to TRBJ2-5, with 12 bases that match TRBD2. The end of the DNA aligns better with TRBJ2-7, so the J call may be wrong. The length of the CDR3 is 17 residues. Per germline, CDR1 DFQATT and CDR2 SNEGSKA (reference sequence). The CDR3 DNA reads TGCAGTGCTAGCACGGGACTAGCGGGCGGGGGGCGTTACGAGCAGTACTTC. It codes for CSASTGLAGGGRYEQYF.

The chain employs TRBV3-1 and TRBJ1-2; TRBD1 aligns across 7 bases. The CDR3 sequence is 14 residues long. V shed 6 bases and J 5 bases; nucleotides not matched to a gene: 9. Per the germline V gene, CDR1 is LGHDT and CDR2 is YNNKEL (reference sequence). The DNA of the CDR3 is TGTGCCAGCAGTATCACAGGGGATGGGTATGGCTACACCTTC. Protein sequence: CASSITGDGYGYTF.

This chain links TRBV28 with TRBJ2-3; 9 nucleotides line up with TRBD1. The length of the CDR3 is 14 residues. CDR1 is MDHEN, CDR2 SYDVKM, per germline. Trimming removed 5 bases from V and 9 bases from J; junction bases left unmatched: 9. The CDR3 sequence: CASSPIQGARTQYF. Written as DNA, the CDR3 is TGTGCCAGCAGTCCCATACAGGGGGCCCGCACGCAGTATTTT.

This clonotype was observed a handful of times. The rearrangement uses TRBV10-3 and TRBJ2-7; 10 nucleotides match TRBD2. J was trimmed by 0 bases and V by 2 bases; bases with no gene match: 7. This CDR3 spans 17 amino acids. From germline, CDR1 is ENHRY and CDR2 SYGVKD. The CDR3 reads CAISEPSRTSGSYEQYF. CDR3 coding DNA: TGTGCCATCAGTGAGCCAAGCAGGACTAGCGGCTCCTACGAGCAGTACTTC.

This clonotype was observed a few times. The chain employs TRBV10-3 and TRBJ2-1; tentative D call: TRBD2 (6 bases). The V gene's germline CDR1 is ENHRY and CDR2 SYGVKD. The CDR3 totals 11 residues. Trimming stripped 4 bases from V and 10 bases from J, with 8 bases between. CDR3 amino acids: CAISGLGEQFF. Here the CDR3 DNA reads TGTGCCATCAGTGGACTAGGGGAGCAGTTCTTC.

This clonotype was counted a few times. The CDR3 DNA reads TGTGCCACCAGTGATGACAGGAGCTCCTACGAGCAGTACTTC. It codes for CATSDDRSSYEQYF. The chain combines TRBV24-1 with TRBJ2-7, with D tentatively TRBD1 (6 bases). CDR1 and CDR2 from the germline V gene are KGHDR and SFDVKD. The CDR3 has 14 residues. Trimming removed 3 bases from V and 0 bases from J, with 8 bases in between.

The chain has TRBV29-1 and TRBJ1-1, with D perhaps matching TRBD1 (6 bases). Germline V lookup: CDR1 SQVTM, CDR2 ANQGSEA. Trimming removed 6 bases from V and 0 bases from J, with 14 bases in between. This CDR3 comprises 14 residues. In DNA, the CDR3 is TGCAGCGTGGGGGAGGGGGGGTTGAACACTGAAGCTTTCTTT. Translated, it gives CSVGEGGLNTEAFF.

This sequence joins TRBV12-3 or TRBV12-4 and TRBJ2-1; 8 bases align to TRBD2. With 5 bases clipped from V and 6 bases from J, the junction kept 12 bases outside the gene matches. The CDR3 consists of 16 residues. For the CDR3, the DNA is TGTGCCAGCAGTCCCGCGGCGGGGGGCTGGGGCAATGAGCAGTTCTTC. This gives the protein CASSPAAGGWGNEQFF.

The gene calls are TRBV9 and TRBJ1-5; D uncertain. Trimming removed 0 bases at V and 4 bases at J, with 5 bases between. This CDR3 has 13 amino acids. The germline V gene encodes CDR1 SGDLS and CDR2 YYNGEE. The CDR3 region is CASSVAGNQPQHF. The CDR3 DNA reads TGTGCCAGCAGCGTAGCCGGGAATCAGCCCCAGCATTTT.

The count of this clonotype is one. The chain has TRBV5-1 and TRBJ2-5; 7 bases map to TRBD1. The end of the DNA aligns better with TRBJ2-7, so the J call may be wrong. CDR1 and CDR2 from the germline V gene are SGHRS and YFSETQ. There are 15 residues in the CDR3. The CDR3 coding sequence is TGCGCCAGCAGCCCGAATGAGGGGGCTTTATACGAGCAGTACTTC. Residues: CASSPNEGALYEQYF.

Only a few counts were recorded for this clonotype. The CDR3 loop reads CASSLGTGSKNQPQHF. CDR3 bases: TGTGCCAGCAGTTTAGGGACAGGTAGTAAAAATCAGCCCCAGCATTTT. This sequence joins TRBV12-3 or TRBV12-4 and TRBJ1-5, with 7 bases aligning to TRBD1. The V gene end was trimmed by 1 base and the J gene end by 4 bases; junction bases not matched to a gene: 7. The CDR3 covers 16 residues.

CDR3 bases: TGTGCCAGCAGTACTGGCTATCAGCGACTCCGCACTGAAGCTTTCTTT. Amino acid sequence: CASSTGYQRLRTEAFF. The V and J genes are TRBV6-2 or TRBV6-3 and TRBJ1-1; no reliable D call. Trimming took 5 bases from V and 4 from J, leaving 20 bases between them. The CDR3 has 16 residues. Germline values: CDR1 MNHEY, CDR2 SVGEGT.